The rows below give T cell receptor beta chains drawn from one sample of a study of blood T cell repertoires in COVID-19. Some clones are missing from TCRdb's copy, which holds only in-frame ones; the method was immunoSEQ multiplex PCR. The table includes some 240,000 clones, around 84% detected once. Sequenced: PBMCs or T cells enriched from blood (not recorded which). The source is a woman between 50 and 59 years old who had been exposed to COVID-19. Each CDR3 is given with its conserved first and last residue. D genes are given only for firm matches. The size of a clone is reported for some rows only, either as once, few or many, or as a class for expanded clones.

D	size	J	V	DNA	CDR3
-	-	TRBJ1-5	TRBV6-2/TRBV6-3	TGTGCCAGCAGTCCCCAGGGGCGAGGCAATCAGCCCCAGCATTTT	CASSPQGRGNQPQHF
-	-	TRBJ1-2	TRBV19	TGTGCCAGTAGTGCCCCACAGGTTCCTTCGGGCTACACCTTC	CASSAPQVPSGYTF
TRBD1	-	TRBJ1-3	TRBV28	TGTGCCAGCAGTCCCCCGGACAGGGTTACCTCTGGAAACACCATATATTTT	CASSPPDRVTSGNTIYF
TRBD1	-	TRBJ1-5	TRBV5-1	TGCGCCAGGCAGTGGACAGGGTGGAGCAATCAGCCCCAGCATTTT	CARQWTGWSNQPQHF
-	once	TRBJ2-1	TRBV7-9	TGTGCCAGCAGCGCGTCGGGGGGCTCGGAGCAGTTCTTC	CASSASGGSEQFF
-	-	TRBJ1-2	TRBV27	TGTGCCAGCAGTTTATTTGGAACGGGTGAAGACTACACCTTC	CASSLFGTGEDYTF
-	-	TRBJ1-1	TRBV11-1	TGTGCCAGCAGCCGTAGGGGCAGTTACACTGAAGCTTTCTTT	CASSRRGSYTEAFF
TRBD2	-	TRBJ2-5	TRBV28	TGTGCCACTTCGACTAGCGGAGAGACCCAGTACTTC	CATSTSGETQYF
-	-	TRBJ1-6	TRBV20-1	TGCAGTGCTGGTGACAGTTATAATTCACCCCTCCACTTT	CSAGDSYNSPLHF
TRBD1	-	TRBJ1-2	TRBV29-1	TGCAGCGGACAGGGCAACTATGGCTACACCTTC	CSGQGNYGYTF
-	-	TRBJ1-2	TRBV6-5	TGTGCCAGCAGATCGGACAGATATAACTATGGCTACACCTTC	CASRSDRYNYGYTF
TRBD2	-	TRBJ2-3	TRBV5-1	TGCGCCAGCAGCTTCCAAGGCGGGGGGGGCACAGATACGCAGTATTTT	CASSFQGGGGTDTQYF
-	few	TRBJ2-7	TRBV9	TGTGCCAGCAGCGTTGGGGGCCCCCTCTACGAGCAGTACTTC	CASSVGGPLYEQYF
TRBD2	-	TRBJ2-3	TRBV9	TGTGCCAGCAGCGTTCTAGCGGGGAGCACAGATACGCAGTATTTT	CASSVLAGSTDTQYF
TRBD1	few	TRBJ1-2	TRBV6-5	TGTGCCAGCAGAACCCCAGGGGGCTCCTCCTATGGCTACACCTTC	CASRTPGGSSYGYTF
-	-	TRBJ1-6	TRBV7-2	TGTGCCAGCAGCTTAGGGGCAGAGATTAATTCACCCCTCCACTTT	CASSLGAEINSPLHF
TRBD2	-	TRBJ2-1	TRBV6-5	TGTGCCAGCAGTCGCCCTAGCGGGGGGGCTGATGAGCAGTTCTTC	CASSRPSGGADEQFF
-	-	TRBJ1-1	TRBV7-8	TGTGCCAGCAGCTTAGGGTCAGGGAAAGGCCACGAAGCTTTCTTT	CASSLGSGKGHEAFF
TRBD1	-	TRBJ1-6	TRBV13	TGTGCCAGCAGCTCCGGACAGGGGTTAGGGTCCTATAATTCACCCCTCCACTTT	CASSSGQGLGSYNSPLHF
-	few	TRBJ1-2	TRBV24-1	TGTGCCACCAGTGATTTGTATCGCCGGAGTGGCTACACCTTC	CATSDLYRRSGYTF
-	-	TRBJ1-2	TRBV9	TGTGCCAGCAGCGTAGAGCAGGGGTATGGCTACACCTTC	CASSVEQGYGYTF
-	-	TRBJ1-5	TRBV28	TGTGCCAGCAGTTTTTCAGTAAATCAGCCCCAGCATTTT	CASSFSVNQPQHF
TRBD1	-	TRBJ1-2	TRBV6-6	TGTGCCAGCAGTTACCCCTCCGGGACAGGGGGCGGTGGCTACACCTTC	CASSYPSGTGGGGYTF
TRBD2	-	TRBJ2-2	TRBV19	TGTGCCAGTGACGTCGGTCGCAGACTAGCGGGGGACTCGAACACCGGGGAGCTGTTTTTT	CASDVGRRLAGDSNTGELFF
-	few	TRBJ1-6	TRBV6-1	TGTGCCAGCAGTGAAGCGGGTGAGGGAAATTCACCCCTCCACTTT	CASSEAGEGNSPLHF
TRBD1	-	TRBJ1-2	TRBV29-1	TGCAGCGTTGAAATTAACAGGGGGCATGGCTACACCTTC	CSVEINRGHGYTF
TRBD1	-	TRBJ2-7	TRBV19	TGTGCCAGTAGTACCCCGACAGGGTACGAGCAGTACTTC	CASSTPTGYEQYF
-	once	TRBJ2-2	TRBV6-5	TGTGCCAGCAGTTACTCACGGGGGGCGCGCACCGGGGAGCTGTTTTTT	CASSYSRGARTGELFF
-	-	TRBJ1-3	TRBV3-1/TRBV3-2	TGTGCCAGCAGCCAGGACTTCTCTGGAAACACCATATATTTT	CASSQDFSGNTIYF
TRBD2	-	TRBJ2-5	TRBV5-1	TGCGCCAGCAGCTTGGTTGCAAGCGGGGGGAAAGAGACCCAGTACTTC	CASSLVASGGKETQYF
-	few	TRBJ2-7	TRBV7-2	TGTGCCAGCAGCCTGGGCCAGACCGAGCAGTACTTC	CASSLGQTEQYF
-	-	TRBJ1-5	TRBV28	TGTGCCAGCAGTCTAACAGGGCCCAATCAGCCCCAGCATTTT	CASSLTGPNQPQHF
TRBD1	-	TRBJ1-1	TRBV18	TGTGCCAGCTCTCAGAGGACAGGGCCGAACACTGAAGCTTTCTTT	CASSQRTGPNTEAFF
-	-	TRBJ1-3	TRBV2	TGTGCCAGCAAACGGGACTCTCCTACAATCCTCTCTGGAAACACCATATATTTT	CASKRDSPTILSGNTIYF
TRBD1	-	TRBJ1-5	TRBV2	TGTGCCAGCAGTGTAACAGGGGGCACGCAGCCCCAGCATTTT	CASSVTGGTQPQHF
-	-	TRBJ1-1	TRBV25-1	TGTGCCAGCAGTGTTGGAGGAGGGTCCACTGAAGCTTTCTTT	CASSVGGGSTEAFF
-	-	TRBJ1-5	TRBV15	TGTGCCACCAGCAGAGATCGCGGAAATCAGCCCCAGCATTTT	CATSRDRGNQPQHF
TRBD1	-	TRBJ2-5	TRBV3-1/TRBV3-2	TGTGCCAGCAGCTTCCGGACAGGGGGAAAGACCCAGTACTTC	CASSFRTGGKTQYF
TRBD2	-	TRBJ2-7	TRBV7-8	TGTGCCAGCAGCTCCCCCGGACTAGCGGGGGGGAAATACGAGCAGTACTTC	CASSSPGLAGGKYEQYF
TRBD1	few	TRBJ2-5	TRBV10-1	TGCGCCAGCAGCCCCGGACAGGGGCGAGAGACCCAGTACTTC	CASSPGQGRETQYF
-	-	TRBJ1-2	TRBV6-2/TRBV6-3	TGTGCCAGCAGTCTCGACAGAAGTTATGGCTACACCTTC	CASSLDRSYGYTF
-	once	TRBJ2-5	TRBV7-3	TGTGCCAGCAGCCCTGGAGGGGAGTCCGAGACCCAGTACTTC	CASSPGGESETQYF
-	-	TRBJ1-5	TRBV12-3/TRBV12-4	TGTGCCAGCACCCCTGAGGGGGATCAGCCCCAGCATTTT	CASTPEGDQPQHF
-	-	TRBJ2-3	TRBV3-1/TRBV3-2	TGTGCCAGCAGCCAAGAGAGGATGGATACGCAGTATTTT	CASSQERMDTQYF